Reported below is one T cell receptor beta chain. Profiling relied on immunoSEQ multiplex PCR, and the TCRdb table lists in-frame clones only, not all of them. The sample lists 950,000 to 1,300,000 clones; 65% to 75% were seen once. V lost 4 bases and J lost 3; bases outside the gene matches: 6. This CDR3 is built from 14 residues. CDR1 is SGDLS and CDR2 is YYNGEE in the germline V gene. This entry is derived from a study of shared clonotypes between healthy human individuals. The TCR comes from a man aged 18-30 years in good health. Sequencing used memory CD4+ T cells sorted from blood. Subset specified: CD45RA-negative fraction. J is TRBJ2-5 and V is TRBV9; TRBD1 matches 7 bases. CDR3 DNA: TGTGCCAGCAGCCGAGGACAGGAAAAAGAGACCCAGTACTTC. It yields the protein CASSRGQEKETQYF. The whole variable domain, remainder taken from reference TRBV9 and TRBJ2-5, is DSGVTQTPKHLITATGQRVTLRCSPRSGDLSVYWYQQSLDQGLQFLIQYYNGEERAKGNILERFSAQQFPDLHSELNLSSLELGDSALYFCASSRGQEKETQYFGPGTRLLVL.